This T cell receptor beta chain was observed in a study of technical replicates of blood from a few donors (dated by TCRdb to the late 2010s). With regard to this clone: The antigen it binds to is not known. No per-base quality is available; no much larger clone lies one base away.

The junction shows trimming of 2 bases on V and 9 bases on J, and the gene matches do not reach 7 bases of it. The germline V gene gives CDR1 as MNHNS and CDR2 as SASEGT. The CDR3 goes from the cysteine to the phenylalanine over 15 residues. The entry retains the CDR3 DNA only, 45 bases that are in frame from base 1. Libraries came from the immunoSEQ multiplex PCR assay. TCRdb holds this immuneACCESS table with in-frame rearrangements only. Some clones are missing; in checked studies, unresolved V genes explain under half, and the rest has no known cause. Within this sample are some 63,000 clones, with approximately 87% of them counted one time only. More than 4% of the sample is in the top ten clones.

Sequencing was performed on PBMCs. The sequence joins TRBV6-1 to TRBJ1-6, and TRBD1 matches 7 of the central bases. This TCR derives from a human donor in good health. Some clones in this sample may be carry-over from other donors' samples. The sequence in DNA is TGTGCCAGCAGTGAACTAGACAGGGCGGCTTCACCCCTCCACTTT. Translated, it gives CASSELDRAASPLHF.